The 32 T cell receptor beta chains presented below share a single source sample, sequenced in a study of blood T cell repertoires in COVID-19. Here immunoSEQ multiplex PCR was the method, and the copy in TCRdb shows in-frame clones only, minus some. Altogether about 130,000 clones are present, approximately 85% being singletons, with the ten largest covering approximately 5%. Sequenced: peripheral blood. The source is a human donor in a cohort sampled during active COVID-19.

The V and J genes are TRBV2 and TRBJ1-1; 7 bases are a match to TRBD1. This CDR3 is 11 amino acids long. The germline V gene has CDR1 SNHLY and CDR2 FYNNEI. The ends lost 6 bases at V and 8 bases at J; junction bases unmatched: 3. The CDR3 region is CASRLRGEAFF. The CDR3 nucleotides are TGTGCCAGCAGACTCAGGGGGGAAGCTTTCTTT.

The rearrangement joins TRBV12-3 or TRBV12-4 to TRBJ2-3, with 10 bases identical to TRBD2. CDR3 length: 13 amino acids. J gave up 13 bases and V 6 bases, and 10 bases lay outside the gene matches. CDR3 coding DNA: TGTGCCAGCAGACCCCTACTAGCGGGGTGGGAGTATTTT. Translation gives CASRPLLAGWEYF.

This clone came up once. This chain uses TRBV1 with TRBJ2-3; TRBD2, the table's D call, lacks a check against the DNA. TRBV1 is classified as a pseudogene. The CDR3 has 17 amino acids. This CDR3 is CTSSQCAGTSGTDTQYF. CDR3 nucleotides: TGCACCAGCAGCCAATGCGCCGGGACTAGCGGCACAGATACGCAGTATTTT.

Here the CDR3 DNA reads TGTGCCAGCAGCTTAGGCGGGACTAGCGGGAGGAGGGAGCAGTACTTC. This sequence encodes CASSLGGTSGRREQYF. The chain recombines TRBV7-8 with TRBJ2-7; the match to TRBD2 covers 15 bases. The length of the CDR3 is 16 residues. Germline V gives CDR1 SGHVS, CDR2 FQNEAQ. Trimming removed 1 base from V and 7 bases from J; junction bases left unmatched: 5.

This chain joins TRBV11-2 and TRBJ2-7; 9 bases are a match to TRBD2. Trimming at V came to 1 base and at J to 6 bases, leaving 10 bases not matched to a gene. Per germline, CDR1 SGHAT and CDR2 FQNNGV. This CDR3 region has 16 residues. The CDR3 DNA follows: TGTGCCAGCAGCTTAGTATTGAAGCGGGAGGATGGCGAGCAGTACTTC. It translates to CASSLVLKREDGEQYF.

In DNA, the CDR3 is TGCGCCAGCAGCTTCGGGACAGACACCGGGGAGCTGTTTTTT. Protein sequence: CASSFGTDTGELFF. The rearrangement joins TRBV5-1 to TRBJ2-2; TRBD1 aligns across 7 bases. The V gene's germline CDR1 is SGHRS and CDR2 YFSETQ. The V gene end was trimmed by 2 bases and the J gene end by 3 bases; junction bases not matched to a gene: 1. The CDR3 has 14 amino acids.

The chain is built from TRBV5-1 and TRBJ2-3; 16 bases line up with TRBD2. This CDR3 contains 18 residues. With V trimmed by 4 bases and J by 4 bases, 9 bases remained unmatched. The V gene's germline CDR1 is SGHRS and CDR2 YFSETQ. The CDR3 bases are TGCGCCAGCAGCCAATCGGGACTAGCGGGAGGGCCGTCAGATACGCAGTATTTT. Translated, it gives CASSQSGLAGGPSDTQYF.

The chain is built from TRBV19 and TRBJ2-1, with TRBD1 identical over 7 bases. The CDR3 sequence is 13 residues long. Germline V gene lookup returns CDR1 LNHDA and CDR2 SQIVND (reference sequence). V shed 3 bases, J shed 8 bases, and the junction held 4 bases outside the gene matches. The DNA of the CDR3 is TGTGCCAGTAGTATTAACAGGGGCTATGAGCAGTTCTTC. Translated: CASSINRGYEQFF.

CDR3 sequence reads: CASSLAANTGELFF. CDR3 nucleotides: TGTGCCAGCAGCTTAGCCGCGAACACCGGGGAGCTGTTTTTT. This chain connects TRBV11-2 to TRBJ2-2, with no clear D. The CDR3 has 14 amino acids. V gave up 1 base and J gave up 0 bases, with 3 bases separating them. Germline CDR1 reads SGHAT; CDR2 reads FQNNGV.

The CDR3 is CASSYGLDNEQFF. The CDR3 DNA reads as TGTGCCAGCAGTTACGGGCTGGACAATGAGCAGTTCTTC. The gene calls are TRBV6-2 or TRBV6-3 and TRBJ2-1; D is uncertain. With 2 bases removed from V and 5 bases from J, the gap between germline ends came to 7 bases. CDR1 is MNHEY and CDR2 is SVGEGT in the germline V gene. This CDR3 is built from 13 residues.

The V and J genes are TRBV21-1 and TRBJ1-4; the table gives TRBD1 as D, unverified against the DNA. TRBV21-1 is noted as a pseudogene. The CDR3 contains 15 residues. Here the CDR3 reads CASSPQGETNEKLFF. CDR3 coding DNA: TGTGCCAGCAGCCCCCAGGGGGAAACTAATGAAAAACTGTTTTTT.

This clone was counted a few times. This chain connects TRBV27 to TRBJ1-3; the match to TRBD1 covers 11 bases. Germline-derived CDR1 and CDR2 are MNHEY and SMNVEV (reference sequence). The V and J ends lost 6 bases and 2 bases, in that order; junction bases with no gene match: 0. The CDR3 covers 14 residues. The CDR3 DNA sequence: TGTGCCAGCAGGGGACAGGGGGCTGGAAACACCATATATTTT. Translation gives CASRGQGAGNTIYF.

For the CDR3, the DNA is TGTGCCAGTACCTATAGCGGGATTCCTTATGAGCAGTTCTTC. Protein sequence: CASTYSGIPYEQFF. The chain couples TRBV11-2 to TRBJ2-1, with TRBD2 identical over 8 bases. The CDR3 is 14 residues long. The trim removed 9 bases at V and 8 bases at J, leaving 12 bases unmatched. Germline loops: CDR1 SGHAT, CDR2 FQNNGV.

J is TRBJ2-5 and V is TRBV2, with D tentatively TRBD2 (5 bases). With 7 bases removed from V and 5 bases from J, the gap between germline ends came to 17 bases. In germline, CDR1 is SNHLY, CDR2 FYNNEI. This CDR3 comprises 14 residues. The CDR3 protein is CASTPTEPGETQYF. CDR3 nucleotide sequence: TGTGCCAGCACCCCCACCGAGCCGGGGGAGACCCAGTACTTC.

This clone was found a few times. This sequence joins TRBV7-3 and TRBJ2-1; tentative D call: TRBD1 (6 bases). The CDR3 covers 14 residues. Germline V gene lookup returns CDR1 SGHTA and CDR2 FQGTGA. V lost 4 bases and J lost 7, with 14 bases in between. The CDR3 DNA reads TGTGCCAGCAGCTCGGGACCTCAGGGGAATGAGCAGTTCTTC. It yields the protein CASSSGPQGNEQFF. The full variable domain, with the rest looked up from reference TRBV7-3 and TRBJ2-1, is GAGVSQTPSNKVTEKGKYVELRCDPISGHTALYWYRQSLGQGPEFLIYFQGTGAADDSGLPNDRFFAVRPEGSVSTLKIQRTERGDSAVYLCASSSGPQGNEQFFGPGTRLTVL.

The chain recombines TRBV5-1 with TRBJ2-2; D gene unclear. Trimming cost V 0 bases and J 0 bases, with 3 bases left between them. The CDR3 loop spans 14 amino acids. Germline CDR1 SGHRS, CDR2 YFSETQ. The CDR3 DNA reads TGCGCCAGCAGCTTGGAGCCGAACACCGGGGAGCTGTTTTTT. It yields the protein CASSLEPNTGELFF.

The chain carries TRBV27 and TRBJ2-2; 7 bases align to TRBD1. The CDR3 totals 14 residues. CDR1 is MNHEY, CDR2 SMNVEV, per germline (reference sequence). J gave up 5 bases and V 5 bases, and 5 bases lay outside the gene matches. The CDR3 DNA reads TGTGCCAGCAGTCGGGACAGCCTGACCGGGGAGCTGTTTTTT. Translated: CASSRDSLTGELFF.

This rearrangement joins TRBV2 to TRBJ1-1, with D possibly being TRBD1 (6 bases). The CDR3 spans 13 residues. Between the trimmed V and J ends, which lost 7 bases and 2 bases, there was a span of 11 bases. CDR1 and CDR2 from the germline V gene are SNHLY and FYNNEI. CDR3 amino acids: CASNRDTNTEAFF. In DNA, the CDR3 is TGTGCCAGCAACAGGGACACCAACACTGAAGCTTTCTTT.

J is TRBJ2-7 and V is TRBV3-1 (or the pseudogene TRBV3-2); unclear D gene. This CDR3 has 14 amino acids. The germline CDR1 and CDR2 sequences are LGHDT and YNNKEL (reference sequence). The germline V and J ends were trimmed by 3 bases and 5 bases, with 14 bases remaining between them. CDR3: CASSHRKVSDEQYF. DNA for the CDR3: TGTGCCAGCAGCCATCGGAAGGTGAGCGACGAGCAGTACTTC.

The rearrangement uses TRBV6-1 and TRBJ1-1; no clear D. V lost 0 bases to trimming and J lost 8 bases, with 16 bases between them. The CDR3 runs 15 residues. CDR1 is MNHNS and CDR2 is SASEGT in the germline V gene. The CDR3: CASSEAHGIVSEAFF. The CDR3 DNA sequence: TGTGCCAGCAGTGAAGCGCACGGGATAGTGAGCGAAGCTTTCTTT.

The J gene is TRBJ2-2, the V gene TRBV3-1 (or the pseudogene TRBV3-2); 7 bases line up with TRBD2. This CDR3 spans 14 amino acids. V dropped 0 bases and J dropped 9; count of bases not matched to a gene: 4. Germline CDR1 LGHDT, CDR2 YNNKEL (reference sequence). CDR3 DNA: TGTGCCAGCAGCCAAGATCTAGCGGACCGGGAGCTGTTTTTT. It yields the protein CASSQDLADRELFF.

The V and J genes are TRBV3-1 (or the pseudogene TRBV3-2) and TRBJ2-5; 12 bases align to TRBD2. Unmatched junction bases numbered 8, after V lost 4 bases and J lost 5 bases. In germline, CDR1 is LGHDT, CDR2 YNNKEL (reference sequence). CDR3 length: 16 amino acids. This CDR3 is CASSRRTSGTYETQYF. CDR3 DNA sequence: TGTGCCAGCAGCCGCCGGACTAGCGGGACGTACGAGACCCAGTACTTC.

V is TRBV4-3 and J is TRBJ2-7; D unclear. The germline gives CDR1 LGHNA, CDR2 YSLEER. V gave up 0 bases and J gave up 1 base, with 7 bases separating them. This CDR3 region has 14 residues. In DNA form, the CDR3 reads TGCGCCAGCAGCCAAGAACCAGATTCCTACGAGCAGTACTTC. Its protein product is CASSQEPDSYEQYF.

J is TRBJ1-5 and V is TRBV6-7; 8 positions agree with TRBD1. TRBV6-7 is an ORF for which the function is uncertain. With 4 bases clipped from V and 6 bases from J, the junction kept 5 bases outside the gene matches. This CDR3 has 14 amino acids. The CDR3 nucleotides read TGTGCCAGCAGTTCCGGACAGGGAGGTCAGCCCCAGCATTTT. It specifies CASSSGQGGQPQHF.

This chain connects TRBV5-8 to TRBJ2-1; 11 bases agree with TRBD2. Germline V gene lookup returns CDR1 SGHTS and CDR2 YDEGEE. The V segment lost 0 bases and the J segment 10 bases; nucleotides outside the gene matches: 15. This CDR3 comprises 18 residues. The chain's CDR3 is CASSLGSAVAGGANEQFF. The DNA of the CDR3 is TGTGCCAGCAGCTTGGGGTCCGCAGTAGCGGGAGGGGCAAACGAGCAGTTCTTC.

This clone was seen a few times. The DNA of the CDR3 is TGTGCCAGCAGCTTCGGGGACAGGGTTCATGGCTACACCTTC. Translating it yields CASSFGDRVHGYTF. This sequence joins TRBV7-9 and TRBJ1-2; 9 positions agree with TRBD1. Germline trimming cut 3 bases from V and 6 bases from J; bases unmatched to any gene: 5. Germline CDR1 and CDR2: SEHNR and FQNEAQ (reference sequence). CDR3 size: 14 residues.

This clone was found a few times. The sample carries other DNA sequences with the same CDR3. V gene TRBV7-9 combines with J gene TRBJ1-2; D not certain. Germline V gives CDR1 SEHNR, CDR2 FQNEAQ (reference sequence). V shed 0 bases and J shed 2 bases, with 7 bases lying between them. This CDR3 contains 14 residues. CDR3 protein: CASSLASGNYGYTF. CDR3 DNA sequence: TGTGCCAGCAGCTTAGCGTCAGGAAACTATGGCTACACCTTC.

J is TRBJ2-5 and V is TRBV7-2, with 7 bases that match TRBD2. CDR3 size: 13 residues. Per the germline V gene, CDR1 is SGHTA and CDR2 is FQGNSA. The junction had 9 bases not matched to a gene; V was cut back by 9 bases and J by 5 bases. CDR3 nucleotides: TGTGCCAGTTGTGGCGGGAGAGAGGAGACCCAGTACTTC. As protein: CASCGGREETQYF.

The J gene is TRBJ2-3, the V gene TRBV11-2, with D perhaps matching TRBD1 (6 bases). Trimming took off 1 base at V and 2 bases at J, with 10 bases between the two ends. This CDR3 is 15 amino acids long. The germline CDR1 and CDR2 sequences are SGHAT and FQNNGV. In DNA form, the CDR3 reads TGTGCCAGCAGCTTAGGGGGGCGCCCCACAGATACGCAGTATTTT. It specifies CASSLGGRPTDTQYF.

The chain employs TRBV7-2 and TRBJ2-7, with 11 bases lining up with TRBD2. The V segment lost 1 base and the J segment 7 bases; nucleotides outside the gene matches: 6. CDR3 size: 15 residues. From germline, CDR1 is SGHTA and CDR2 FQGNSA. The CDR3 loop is CASSLVLAGVGEQYF. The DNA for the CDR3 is TGTGCCAGCAGCTTAGTACTAGCGGGGGTGGGGGAGCAGTACTTC.

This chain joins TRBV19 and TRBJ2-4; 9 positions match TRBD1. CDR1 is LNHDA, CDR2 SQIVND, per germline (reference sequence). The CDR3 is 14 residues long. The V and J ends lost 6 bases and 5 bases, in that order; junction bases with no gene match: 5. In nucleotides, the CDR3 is TGTGCCAGTAGGGAACAGGGGGCTGAAAACATTCAGTACTTC. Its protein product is CASREQGAENIQYF.

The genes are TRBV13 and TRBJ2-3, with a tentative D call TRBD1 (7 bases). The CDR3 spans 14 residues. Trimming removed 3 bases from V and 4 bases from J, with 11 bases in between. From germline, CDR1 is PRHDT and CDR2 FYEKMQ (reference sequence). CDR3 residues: CASSFGGTADTQYF. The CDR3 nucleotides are TGTGCCAGCAGCTTTGGCGGGACAGCAGATACGCAGTATTTT.